This T cell receptor (beta chain) was obtained from a study of neurological immune-mediated disorders. Findings and caveats of the study: Expanded clones shared no CDR3 amino acid sequences across subjects, suggesting private repertoires in all groups.

A 10-nucleotide random UMI tagged transcripts in template-switch 5'RACE cDNA synthesis. The yield of each sequencing run was over 160 million TCR-beta sequences from 15-18 subjects. TCRdb independently ran MiXCR on the 5' RACE reads; one entry per CDR3 protein. The sample consists of 35,000 to 40,000 distinct CDR3 sequences, less than 8.5% of them appearing once. Among the participants, healthy controls were blood bank volunteers in Maryland, USA. There are many counts of this clonotype. Its antigen remains unidentified. The sample comprised PBMCs. This clonotype originated in a woman between 35 and 50 years old in good health.

The CDR3 spells CASRKDSYGYTF. As DNA, the CDR3 is TGTGCCAGCAGGAAAGACAGCTATGGCTACACCTTC. The rearrangement links TRBV9 to TRBJ1-2, with a possible D match to TRBD1 (5 bases). Trimming removed 5 bases at V and 4 bases at J, with 9 bases between. From germline, CDR1 is SGDLS and CDR2 YYNGEE. The CDR3 sequence is 12 residues long.